Presented here are 26 T cell receptor beta chains from one specimen sequenced in a study of cytomegalovirus exposure and HLA in healthy donors. The PCR employed 60 Vbeta primers together with 13 Jbeta primers. Libraries were prepared by immunoSEQ multiplex PCR; TCRdb keeps only in-frame clonotypes and omits some of them. Of 130,000 to 150,000 clones in the sample, around 79% were seen once. Material: PBMCs. The receptors here all came from a male donor in good health and CMV-seronegative.

The chain is built from TRBV9 and TRBJ2-1; D may be TRBD2 (6 bases). V gave up 0 bases and J gave up 8 bases, with 18 bases separating them. This CDR3 spans 16 amino acids. Germline values: CDR1 SGDLS, CDR2 YYNGEE. DNA for the CDR3: TGTGCCAGCAGCGTAGCCCCCCAACTAGCTTCCGATGAGCAGTTCTTC. This encodes CASSVAPQLASDEQFF.

This clone has more than one count but fewer than ten. This chain connects TRBV7-8 to TRBJ1-5; 9 bases align to TRBD1. This CDR3 spans 15 amino acids. CDR1 and CDR2 from the germline V gene are SGHVS and FQNEAQ. The ends lost 1 base at V and 4 bases at J; junction bases unmatched: 2. CDR3 bases: TGTGCCAGCAGCTTAGAGGGGACAGGGAATCAGCCCCAGCATTTT. Translating it yields CASSLEGTGNQPQHF.

The chain carries TRBV4-3 and TRBJ2-3; TRBD2 matches 13 bases. CDR1 LGHNA and CDR2 YSLEER come from the germline V gene. Trimming cost V 3 bases and J 2 bases; bases outside gene matches: 5. The CDR3 totals 17 residues. CDR3 amino acids: CASSHTSGGGLTDTQYF. For the CDR3, the DNA is TGCGCCAGCAGCCACACTAGCGGGGGGGGTCTCACAGATACGCAGTATTTT.

This clone was seen more than once but under ten times. The CDR3 reads CASSTTGQGPLNTEAFF. CDR3 in DNA: TGTGCCAGCAGCACCACGGGACAGGGGCCATTGAACACTGAAGCTTTCTTT. V gene TRBV5-8 combines with J gene TRBJ1-1, with TRBD1 identical over 10 bases. The CDR3 has 17 residues. The J segment lost 0 bases and the V segment lost 4 bases, leaving 9 bases of the junction unmatched. Looked up from germline, CDR1 is SGHTS and CDR2 is YDEGEE. Variable domain in full (rest from reference TRBV5-8 and TRBJ1-1): EAGVTQSPTHLIKTRGQQATLRCSPISGHTSVYWYQQALGLGLQFLLWYDEGEERNRGNFPPRFSGRQFPNYSSELNVNALELEDSALYLCASSTTGQGPLNTEAFFGQGTRLTVV.

V usage is TRBV30 and J usage is TRBJ1-3; TRBD1 aligns across 8 bases. The CDR3 contains 15 residues. Germline assignment: CDR1 GTSNPN and CDR2 SVGIG (reference sequence). V was pared by 1 base and J by 3 bases, with 5 bases of the junction left unmatched. The CDR3 DNA sequence: TGTGCCTGGAGTGAAACAGGGGGAGGTGGAAACACCATATATTTT. It specifies CAWSETGGGGNTIYF.

Notes on this clone: Its ends do not fully match the called genes, so a read error is possible. This sample also contains other DNA sequences that code for the same CDR3. The chain links TRBV11-1 to TRBJ1-2, with D maybe TRBD1 (5 bases). This CDR3 region has 15 residues. Germline CDR1 and CDR2: SGHAT and FQDESV (reference sequence). CDR3 region: CASSSLDRSYYGYTF. CDR3 bases: TGCGCCAGCAGCTCACTTGACAGATCCTACTATGGCTACACCTTC.

The chain uses TRBV27 and TRBJ1-1; 9 bases are shared with TRBD1. Germline CDR1 MNHEY, CDR2 SMNVEV (reference sequence). V trimming: 5 bases; J trimming: 5 bases; junction bases outside the gene matches: 12. The CDR3 totals 16 residues. CDR3 sequence (DNA): TGTGCCAGCAGTCGCGCCGGGACAGGGAGAAATACTGAAGCTTTCTTT. As protein: CASSRAGTGRNTEAFF.

This chain links TRBV7-9 with TRBJ2-1, with 11 bases identical to TRBD2. The CDR3 spans 15 residues. Germline values: CDR1 SEHNR, CDR2 FQNEAQ (reference sequence). Trimming at V came to 4 bases and at J to 5 bases, leaving 4 bases not matched to a gene. CDR3 amino acids: CASSSGGLADNEQFF. The DNA for the CDR3 is TGTGCCAGCAGCTCGGGGGGACTAGCGGACAATGAGCAGTTCTTC.

The DNA of the CDR3 is TGTGCCAGCAGCCTTAGGACTAGCGGGCTTATCGGTCCCTACGAGCAGTACTTC. Translation gives CASSLRTSGLIGPYEQYF. The rearrangement links TRBV7-2 to TRBJ2-7; TRBD2 matches 11 bases. The CDR3 length is 18 residues. Losses at the gene ends were 5 bases for V and 2 bases for J; bases not matched to a gene: 14. Germline lookup yields CDR1 SGHTA and CDR2 FQGNSA. Full variable domain (rest looked up from reference TRBV7-2 and TRBJ2-7): GAGVSQSPSNKVTEKGKDVELRCDPISGHTALYWYRQSLGQGLEFLIYFQGNSAPDKSGLPSDRFSAERTGGSVSTLTIQRTQQEDSAVYLCASSLRTSGLIGPYEQYFGPGTRLTVT.

This chain uses TRBV27 with TRBJ2-7; 12 bases are shared with TRBD2. V trimming: 6 bases; J trimming: 7 bases; junction bases outside the gene matches: 7. CDR1 and CDR2 from the germline V gene are MNHEY and SMNVEV (reference sequence). The CDR3 covers 14 residues. The CDR3 sequence: CASRLAGGEKEQYF. CDR3 nucleotides: TGTGCCAGCAGACTAGCGGGGGGCGAGAAGGAGCAGTACTTC.

This chain uses TRBV7-2 with TRBJ1-5; 7 positions match TRBD1. The CDR3 totals 15 residues. Per the germline V gene, CDR1 is SGHTA and CDR2 is FQGNSA. The V gene end was trimmed by 5 bases and the J gene end by 3 bases; junction bases not matched to a gene: 7. CDR3 DNA sequence: TGTGCCAGCAGCCCGCAGACAGGGACCAATCAGCCCCAGCATTTT. This encodes CASSPQTGTNQPQHF.

This clone was seen only a few times. The gene calls are TRBV9 and TRBJ2-1; TRBD2 agrees at 12 bases. Per the germline V gene, CDR1 is SGDLS and CDR2 is YYNGEE. Trimming removed 2 bases from V and 7 bases from J; junction bases left unmatched: 4. The CDR3 runs to 15 residues. CDR3 coding DNA: TGTGCCAGCAGCGTTTCCGGGACTAGCGGGAATGAGCAGTTCTTC. This encodes CASSVSGTSGNEQFF.

CDR3 in DNA: TGTGCCAGCAGCCCGGACAGGGCTCGTGGCTACACCTTC. It yields the protein CASSPDRARGYTF. This chain uses TRBV5-4 with TRBJ1-2; 8 bases align to TRBD1. The CDR3 length is 13 residues. With 4 bases clipped from V and 7 bases from J, the junction kept 6 bases outside the gene matches. Germline V gene data show CDR1 as SGHNT and CDR2 as YYREEE (reference sequence).

This chain links TRBV10-3 with TRBJ1-4; 8 bases line up with TRBD1. CDR1 and CDR2 from the germline V gene are ENHRY and SYGVKD. Unmatched junction bases numbered 9, after V lost 8 bases and J lost 4 bases. The CDR3 has 15 amino acids. The CDR3 bases are TGTGCCATCGCTAGAGGGACAGGCGGTAATGAAAAACTGTTTTTT. Its protein is CAIARGTGGNEKLFF.

This clone appeared a few times. DNA for the CDR3: TGTGCCAGCAGTGGTTCAATGTACAGGGGGCTCATTCAGCCCCAGCATTTT. Translation gives CASSGSMYRGLIQPQHF. J is TRBJ1-5 and V is TRBV6-1, with 9 bases identical to TRBD1. Losses at the gene ends were 4 bases for V and 6 bases for J; bases not matched to a gene: 13. Germline CDR1 reads MNHNS; CDR2 reads SASEGT. The CDR3 totals 17 residues.

The chain combines TRBV29-1 with TRBJ1-1; maybe TRBD1 (6 bases). The CDR3 consists of 15 residues. The V gene lost 7 bases and the J gene lost 2 bases, with 20 bases spanning the gap. CDR1 SQVTM and CDR2 ANQGSEA come from the germline V gene. The CDR3 DNA follows: TGCAGCGCGAAGGGACAAGGAGGTATCAACACTGAAGCTTTCTTT. Residues: CSAKGQGGINTEAFF.

The rearrangement joins TRBV29-1 to TRBJ2-5; 10 nucleotides agree with TRBD1. This CDR3 spans 13 amino acids. Germline V lookup: CDR1 SQVTM, CDR2 ANQGSEA. Unmatched junction bases numbered 6, after V lost 7 bases and J lost 4 bases. CDR3 bases: TGCAGCGCCGCGACAGGGGGCTCAGAGACCCAGTACTTC. It is translated as CSAATGGSETQYF. Drawing the rest from reference TRBV29-1 and TRBJ2-5, the complete variable domain is SAVISQKPSRDICQRGTSLTIQCQVDSQVTMMFWYRQQPGQSLTLIATANQGSEATYESGFVIDKFPISRPNLTFSTLTVSNMSPEDSSIYLCSAATGGSETQYFGPGTRLLVL.

The chain joins TRBV7-2 to TRBJ2-7, with 11 positions matching TRBD1. Germline CDR1 SGHTA, CDR2 FQGNSA. V shed 0 bases, J shed 0 bases, and the junction held 4 bases outside the gene matches. The CDR3 runs 17 residues. Here the CDR3 DNA reads TGTGCCAGCAGCTTAGCGAGGACAGGGGGCTCCTCCTACGAGCAGTACTTC. It yields the protein CASSLARTGGSSYEQYF.

The V gene is TRBV9, the J gene TRBJ2-2, with D hard to call. This CDR3 has 12 residues. CDR1 is SGDLS and CDR2 is YYNGEE in the germline V gene. The V end was cut by 3 bases, the J end by 5 bases, with 5 bases between. The CDR3 here is CASSATTGELFF. In DNA form, the CDR3 reads TGTGCCAGCAGCGCTACTACCGGGGAGCTGTTTTTT.

The CDR3 sequence: CAWRQGAGSNQPQHF. The CDR3 coding sequence is TGTGCCTGGAGACAGGGGGCCGGGAGCAATCAGCCCCAGCATTTT. The V call is TRBV30, the J call TRBJ1-5, with 9 nucleotides matching TRBD1. Germline loops: CDR1 GTSNPN, CDR2 SVGIG (reference sequence). The CDR3 loop spans 15 amino acids. J gave up 1 base and V 3 bases, and 4 bases lay outside the gene matches.

The chain links TRBV9 to TRBJ2-1, with 12 nucleotides matching TRBD2. Germline V gene data show CDR1 as SGDLS and CDR2 as YYNGEE. The CDR3 loop spans 17 amino acids. The V and J ends lost 3 bases and 4 bases, in that order; junction bases with no gene match: 8. CDR3: CASSATASGREYNEQFF. The DNA for the CDR3 is TGTGCCAGCAGCGCGACCGCTAGCGGGAGGGAGTACAATGAGCAGTTCTTC. The full variable domain, rest sourced from reference TRBV9 and TRBJ2-1, is DSGVTQTPKHLITATGQRVTLRCSPRSGDLSVYWYQQSLDQGLQFLIQYYNGEERAKGNILERFSAQQFPDLHSELNLSSLELGDSALYFCASSATASGREYNEQFFGPGTRLTVL.

The chain links TRBV5-6 to TRBJ2-3, with TRBD1 matching 7 bases. Germline-derived CDR1 and CDR2 are SGHDT and YYEEEE. The CDR3 is 16 amino acids. The V segment lost 4 bases and the J segment 7 bases; nucleotides outside the gene matches: 15. The CDR3 here is CASSPDPGTVRNTQYF. The CDR3 DNA follows: TGTGCCAGCAGCCCCGATCCCGGGACAGTAAGAAATACGCAGTATTTT.

This sequence joins TRBV4-3 and TRBJ1-2, with 7 bases fitting TRBD1. This CDR3 region has 14 residues. The germline gives CDR1 LGHNA, CDR2 YSLEER. Trimming cost V 4 bases and J 4 bases; bases outside gene matches: 6. The CDR3 sequence: CASSPRQGGYGYTF. Here the CDR3 DNA reads TGCGCCAGCAGCCCAAGACAGGGCGGCTATGGCTACACCTTC.

J is TRBJ2-5 and V is TRBV4-1; 10 bases are shared with TRBD2. V was clipped by 1 base and J by 2 bases; unmatched bases: 7. Germline CDR1 MGHRA, CDR2 YSYEKL. CDR3 length: 17 amino acids. The CDR3 is CASSQGLRLAGQETQYF. In nucleotides, the CDR3 is TGCGCCAGCAGCCAAGGCCTAAGACTAGCGGGTCAAGAGACCCAGTACTTC.

V and J are TRBV9 and TRBJ1-2; the D gene is possibly TRBD1 (6 bases). Trimming stripped 0 bases from V and 5 bases from J, with 11 bases between. The CDR3 has 14 amino acids. From germline, CDR1 is SGDLS and CDR2 YYNGEE. CDR3 protein: CASSVASTGYGYTF. CDR3 bases: TGTGCCAGCAGCGTAGCATCGACAGGATATGGCTACACCTTC.

J is TRBJ1-3 and V is TRBV6-1; D is ambiguous. This CDR3 is built from 15 residues. V lost 3 bases, J lost 0 bases, and 9 bases lay in between. The V gene's germline CDR1 is MNHNS and CDR2 SASEGT. CDR3 nucleotide sequence: TGTGCCAGCAGTGAGGGCATTAGCTCTGGAAACACCATATATTTT. Translated, it gives CASSEGISSGNTIYF.